Sequencing of this TCR beta chain was carried out in a study of cytomegalovirus exposure and HLA in healthy donors. In the PCR, 60 Vbeta and 13 Jbeta primers were used. The method was immunoSEQ multiplex PCR; TCRdb's version includes in-frame clones alone and lacks a portion of them. The sample includes around 130,000 clones. V gave up 6 bases and J gave up 2 bases; unmatched junction bases: 10. There are 15 residues in the CDR3. Germline-derived CDR1 and CDR2 are MGHDK and SYGVNS. The receptor's source is a woman aged 60 to 75 in good health and CMV-seronegative. The chain is built from TRBV25-1 and TRBJ2-7; 7 bases map to TRBD1. The sample taken for sequencing was PBMCs. CDR3 region: CASSNPRDSTYEQYF. The CDR3 DNA sequence: TGTGCCAGCAGCAACCCCCGGGACAGTACCTACGAGCAGTACTTC.